This T cell receptor beta chain was captured in a study of early T cells in non-severe SARS-CoV-2 infection. V lost 6 bases and J 6 bases, leaving 18 bases between the germline ends. The CDR3 is 15 amino acids. Germline V gives CDR1 LNHDA, CDR2 SQIVND (reference sequence). Unique molecular identifiers tagged individual cDNA molecules. TCRdb itself ran the 5' RACE reads through MiXCR, one entry per CDR3 protein. Here the sample spans under 60,000 distinct CDR3 sequences, less than 9.5% being singletons. This clonotype was observed a handful of times. Its antigen is not identified. Points from the study as a whole: Clonotype matching in VDJdb favored anti-spike CD8 responses and did not capture private and CD4 specificities.

The source material was whole blood, sampled at baseline. The rearrangement joins TRBV19 to TRBJ1-5, with D perhaps matching TRBD1 (6 bases). The TCR sequence derives from an adult who was a healthcare worker with PCR-confirmed SARS-CoV-2 infection or an uninfected control (not recorded which). CDR3 bases: TGTGCCAGTAGACGGCCAGACGCAGGGGTTCAGCCCCAGCATTTT. Protein product: CASRRPDAGVQPQHF.